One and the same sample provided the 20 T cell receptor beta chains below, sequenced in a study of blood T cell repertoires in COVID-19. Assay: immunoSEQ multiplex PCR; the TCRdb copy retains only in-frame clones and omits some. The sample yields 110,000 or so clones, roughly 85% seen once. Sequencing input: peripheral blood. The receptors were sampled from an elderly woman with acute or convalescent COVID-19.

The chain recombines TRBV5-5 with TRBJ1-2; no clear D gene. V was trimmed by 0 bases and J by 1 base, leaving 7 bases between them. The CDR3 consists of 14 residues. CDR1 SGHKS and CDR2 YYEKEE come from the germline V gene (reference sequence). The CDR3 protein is CASSLDPYNYGYTF. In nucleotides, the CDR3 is TGTGCCAGCAGCTTGGATCCGTATAACTATGGCTACACCTTC.

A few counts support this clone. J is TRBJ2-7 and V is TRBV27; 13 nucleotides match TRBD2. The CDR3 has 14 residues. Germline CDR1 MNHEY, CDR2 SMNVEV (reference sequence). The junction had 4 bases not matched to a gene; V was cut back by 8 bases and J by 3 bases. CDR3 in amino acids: CASSWTSGSYEQYV. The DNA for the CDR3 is TGTGCCAGCTCTTGGACTAGCGGGAGCTACGAGCAGTACGTC.

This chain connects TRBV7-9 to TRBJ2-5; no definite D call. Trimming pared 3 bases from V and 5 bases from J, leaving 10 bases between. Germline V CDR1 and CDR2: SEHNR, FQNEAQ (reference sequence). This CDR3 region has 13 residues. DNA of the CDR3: TGTGCCAGCAGCTTCCCGCCACGGGAGACCCAGTACTTC. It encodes CASSFPPRETQYF.

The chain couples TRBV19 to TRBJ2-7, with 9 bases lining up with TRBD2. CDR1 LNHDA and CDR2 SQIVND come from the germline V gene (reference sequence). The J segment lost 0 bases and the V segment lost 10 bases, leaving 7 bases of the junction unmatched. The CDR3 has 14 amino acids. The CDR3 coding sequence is TGTGCCACCTCTCTAGCGGGGAGCTCCTACGAGCAGTACTTC. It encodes CATSLAGSSYEQYF.

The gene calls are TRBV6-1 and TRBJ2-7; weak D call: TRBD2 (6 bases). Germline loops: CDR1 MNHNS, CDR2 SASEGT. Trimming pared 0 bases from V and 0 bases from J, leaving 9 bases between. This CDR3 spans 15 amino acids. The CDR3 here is CASSEAGGSSYEQYF. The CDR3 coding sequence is TGTGCCAGCAGTGAAGCAGGAGGGTCCTCCTACGAGCAGTACTTC.

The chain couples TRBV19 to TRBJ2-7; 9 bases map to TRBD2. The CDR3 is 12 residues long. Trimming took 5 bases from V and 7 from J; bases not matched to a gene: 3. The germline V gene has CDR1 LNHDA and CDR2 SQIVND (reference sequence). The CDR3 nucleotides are TGTGCCAGTAGTCCCAGCGGGGGGGAGCAGTACGTC. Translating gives CASSPSGGEQYV.

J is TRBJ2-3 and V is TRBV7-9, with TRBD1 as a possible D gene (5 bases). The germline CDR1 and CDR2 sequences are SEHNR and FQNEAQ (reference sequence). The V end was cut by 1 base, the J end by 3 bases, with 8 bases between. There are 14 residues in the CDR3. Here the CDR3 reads CASSLGQGTDTQYF. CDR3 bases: TGTGCCAGCAGCTTAGGGCAGGGAACAGATACGCAGTATTTT. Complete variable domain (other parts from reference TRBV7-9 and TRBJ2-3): DTGVSQNPRHKITKRGQNVTFRCDPISEHNRLYWYRQTLGQGPEFLTYFQNEAQLEKSRLLSDRFSAERPKGSFSTLEIQRTEQGDSAMYLCASSLGQGTDTQYFGPGTRLTVL.

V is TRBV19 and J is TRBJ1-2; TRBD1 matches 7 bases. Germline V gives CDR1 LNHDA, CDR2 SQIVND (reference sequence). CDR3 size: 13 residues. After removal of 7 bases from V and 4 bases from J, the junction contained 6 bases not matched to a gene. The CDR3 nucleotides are TGTGCCAGTACCAAGACAGGGACCTATGGCTACACCTTC. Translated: CASTKTGTYGYTF.

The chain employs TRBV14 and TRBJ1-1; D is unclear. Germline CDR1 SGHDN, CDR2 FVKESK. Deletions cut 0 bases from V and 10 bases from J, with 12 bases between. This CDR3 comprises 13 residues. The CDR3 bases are TGTGCCAGCAGCCAAGAGGTAGAGGGAAGAGCTTTCTTT. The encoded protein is CASSQEVEGRAFF.

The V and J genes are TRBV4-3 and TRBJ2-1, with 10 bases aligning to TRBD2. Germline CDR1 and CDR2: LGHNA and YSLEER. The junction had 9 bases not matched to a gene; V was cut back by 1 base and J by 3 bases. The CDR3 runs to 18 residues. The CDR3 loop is CASSQGVQAGGGYNEQFF. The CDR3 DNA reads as TGCGCCAGCAGCCAAGGAGTTCAAGCGGGAGGGGGCTACAATGAGCAGTTCTTC.

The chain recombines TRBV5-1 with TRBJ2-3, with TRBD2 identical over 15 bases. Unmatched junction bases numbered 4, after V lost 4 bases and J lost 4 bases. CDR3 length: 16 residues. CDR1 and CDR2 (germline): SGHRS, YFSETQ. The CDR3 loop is CASSQGLAGGSDTQYF. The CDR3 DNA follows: TGCGCCAGCAGCCAGGGACTAGCGGGAGGATCAGATACGCAGTATTTT.

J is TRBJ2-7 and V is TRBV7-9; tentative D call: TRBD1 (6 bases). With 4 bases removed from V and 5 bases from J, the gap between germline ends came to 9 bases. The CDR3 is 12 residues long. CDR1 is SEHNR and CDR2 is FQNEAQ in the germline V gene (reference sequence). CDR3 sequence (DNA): TGTGCCAGCAGCTCAACAGGGAACGAGCAGTACTTC. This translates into CASSSTGNEQYF.

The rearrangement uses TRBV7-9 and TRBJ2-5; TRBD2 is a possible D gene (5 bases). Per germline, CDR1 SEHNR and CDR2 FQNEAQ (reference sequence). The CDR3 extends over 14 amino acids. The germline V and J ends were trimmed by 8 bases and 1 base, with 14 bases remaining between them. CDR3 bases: TGTGCCAGCGACTACAGCTCTACCCAAGAGACCCAGTACTTC. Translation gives CASDYSSTQETQYF.

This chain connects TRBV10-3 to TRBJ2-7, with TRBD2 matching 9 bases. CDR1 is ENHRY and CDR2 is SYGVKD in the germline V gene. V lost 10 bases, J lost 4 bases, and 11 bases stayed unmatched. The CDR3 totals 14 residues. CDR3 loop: CATVGGSGRYEQYF. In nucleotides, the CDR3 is TGTGCCACCGTGGGGGGAAGCGGGAGGTACGAGCAGTACTTC.

CDR3 DNA sequence: TGTGCCAGCAGCTTGGTCCAGGGGCACGTTCAGCCCCAGCATTTT. Its protein product is CASSLVQGHVQPQHF. The rearrangement links TRBV5-5 to TRBJ1-5, with D maybe TRBD1 (6 bases). Germline-derived CDR1 and CDR2 are SGHKS and YYEKEE (reference sequence). V lost 0 bases and J lost 6, with 13 bases in between. This CDR3 spans 15 amino acids.

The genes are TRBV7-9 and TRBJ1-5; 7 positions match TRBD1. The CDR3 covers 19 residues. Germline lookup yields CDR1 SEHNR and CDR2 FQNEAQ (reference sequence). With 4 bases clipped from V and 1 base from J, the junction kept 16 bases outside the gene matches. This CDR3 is CASSYLSGTAVPSNQPQHF. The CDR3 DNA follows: TGTGCCAGCAGCTACCTATCCGGGACAGCCGTACCCAGCAATCAGCCCCAGCATTTT.

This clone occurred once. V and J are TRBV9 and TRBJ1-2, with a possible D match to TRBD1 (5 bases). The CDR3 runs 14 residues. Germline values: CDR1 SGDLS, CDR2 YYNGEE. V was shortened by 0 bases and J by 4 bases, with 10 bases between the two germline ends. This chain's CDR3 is CASSVDRGTYGYTF. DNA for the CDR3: TGTGCCAGCAGCGTAGATAGGGGCACCTATGGCTACACCTTC.

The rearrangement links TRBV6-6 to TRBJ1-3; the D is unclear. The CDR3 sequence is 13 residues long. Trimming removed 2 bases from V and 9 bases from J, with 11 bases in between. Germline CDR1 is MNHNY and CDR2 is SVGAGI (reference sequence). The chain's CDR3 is CASSYPPFSTIYF. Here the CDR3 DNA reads TGTGCCAGCAGTTACCCGCCCTTTAGCACCATATATTTT.

The CDR3 loop is CASSLGLSNQPQHF. DNA of the CDR3: TGTGCCAGCAGCTTGGGTCTTAGCAATCAGCCCCAGCATTTT. The rearrangement uses TRBV5-6 and TRBJ1-5; D not resolved. Trimming cost V 0 bases and J 0 bases, with 4 bases left between them. Per the germline V gene, CDR1 is SGHDT and CDR2 is YYEEEE. This CDR3 region has 14 residues. Together with reference TRBV5-6 and TRBJ1-5, the CDR3 gives the full variable domain: DAGVTQSPTHLIKTRGQQVTLRCSPKSGHDTVSWYQQALGQGPQFIFQYYEEEERQRGNFPDRFSGHQFPNYSSELNVNALLLGDSALYLCASSLGLSNQPQHFGDGTRLSIL.

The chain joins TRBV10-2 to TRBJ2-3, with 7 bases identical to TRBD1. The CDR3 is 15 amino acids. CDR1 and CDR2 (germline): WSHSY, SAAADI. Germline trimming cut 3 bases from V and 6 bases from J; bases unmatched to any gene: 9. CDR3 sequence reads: CASSEPTGFEDTQYF. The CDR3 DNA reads TGCGCCAGCAGTGAACCGACAGGGTTTGAGGATACGCAGTATTTT.